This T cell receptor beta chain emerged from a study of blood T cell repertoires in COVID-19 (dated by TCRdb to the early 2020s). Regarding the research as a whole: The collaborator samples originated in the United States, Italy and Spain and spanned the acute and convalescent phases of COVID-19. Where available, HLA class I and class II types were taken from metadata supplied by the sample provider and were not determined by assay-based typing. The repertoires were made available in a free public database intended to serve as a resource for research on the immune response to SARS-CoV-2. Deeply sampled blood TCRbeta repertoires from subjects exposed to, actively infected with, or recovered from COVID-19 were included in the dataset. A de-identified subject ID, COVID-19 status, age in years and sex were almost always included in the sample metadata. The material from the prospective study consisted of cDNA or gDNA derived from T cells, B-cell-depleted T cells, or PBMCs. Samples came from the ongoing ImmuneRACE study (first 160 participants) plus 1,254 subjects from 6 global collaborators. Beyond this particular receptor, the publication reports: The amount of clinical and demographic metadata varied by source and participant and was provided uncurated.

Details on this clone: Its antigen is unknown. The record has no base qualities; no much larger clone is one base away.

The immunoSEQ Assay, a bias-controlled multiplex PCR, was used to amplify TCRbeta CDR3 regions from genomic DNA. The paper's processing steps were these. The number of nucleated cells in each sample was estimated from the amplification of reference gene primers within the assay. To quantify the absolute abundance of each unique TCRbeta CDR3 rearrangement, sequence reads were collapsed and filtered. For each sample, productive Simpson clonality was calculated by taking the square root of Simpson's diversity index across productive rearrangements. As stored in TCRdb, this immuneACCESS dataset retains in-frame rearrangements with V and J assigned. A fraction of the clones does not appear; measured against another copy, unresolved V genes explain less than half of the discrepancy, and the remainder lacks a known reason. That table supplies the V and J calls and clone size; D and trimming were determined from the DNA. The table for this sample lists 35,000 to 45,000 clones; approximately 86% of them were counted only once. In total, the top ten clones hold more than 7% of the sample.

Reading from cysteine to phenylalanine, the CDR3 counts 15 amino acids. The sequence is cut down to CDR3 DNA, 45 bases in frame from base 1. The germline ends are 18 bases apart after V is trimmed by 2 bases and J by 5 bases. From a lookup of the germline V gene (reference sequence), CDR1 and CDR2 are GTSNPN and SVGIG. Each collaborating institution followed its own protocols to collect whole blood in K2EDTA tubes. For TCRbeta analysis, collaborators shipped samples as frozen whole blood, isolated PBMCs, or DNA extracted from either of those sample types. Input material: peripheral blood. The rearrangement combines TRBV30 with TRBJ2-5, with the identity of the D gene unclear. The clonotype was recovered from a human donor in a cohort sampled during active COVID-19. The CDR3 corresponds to CAWSRSSLPWETQYF. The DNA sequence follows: TGTGCCTGGAGTAGGAGCAGCCTCCCGTGGGAGACCCAGTACTTC.